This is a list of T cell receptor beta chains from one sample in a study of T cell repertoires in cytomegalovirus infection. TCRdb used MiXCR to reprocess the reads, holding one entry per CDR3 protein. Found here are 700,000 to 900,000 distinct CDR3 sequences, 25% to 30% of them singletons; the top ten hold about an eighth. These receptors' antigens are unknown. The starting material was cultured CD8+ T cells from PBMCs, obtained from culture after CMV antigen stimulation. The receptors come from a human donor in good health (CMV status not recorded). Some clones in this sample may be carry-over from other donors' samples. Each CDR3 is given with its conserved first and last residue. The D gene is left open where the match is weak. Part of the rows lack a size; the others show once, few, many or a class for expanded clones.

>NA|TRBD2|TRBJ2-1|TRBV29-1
TGCAGCGTTCAAGCGGGAGATTACAATGAGCAGTTCTTC
CSVQAGDYNEQFF
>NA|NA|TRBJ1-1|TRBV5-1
TGCGCCAGCAGCTCCGGGACCGAAGAGACTGAAGCTTTCTTT
CASSSGTEETEAFF
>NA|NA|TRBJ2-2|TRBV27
TGTGCCAGCGCCCTAGGCAGATACACCGGGGAGCTGTTTTTT
CASALGRYTGELFF
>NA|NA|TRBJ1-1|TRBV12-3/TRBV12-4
TGTGCCAGCAGTATCACAGGAGTGACGACTGAAGCTTTCTTT
CASSITGVTTEAFF
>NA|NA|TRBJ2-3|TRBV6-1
TGTGCCAGCAGTGATTTAGCGGGCACAGATACGCAGTATTTT
CASSDLAGTDTQYF
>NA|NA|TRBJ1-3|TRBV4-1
TGCGCCAGCAGCCAAGCCCCCCCCTCGGACATCTCCTCTGGAAACACCATATATTTT
CASSQAPPSDISSGNTIYF
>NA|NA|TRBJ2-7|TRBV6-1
TGTGCCAGCAGGGGGACAAAGGCCTACGAGCAGTACTTC
CASRGTKAYEQYF
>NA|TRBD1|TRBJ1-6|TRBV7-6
TGTGCCAGCAGCTTCGGGGACAGCTATTCACCCCTCCACTTT
CASSFGDSYSPLHF
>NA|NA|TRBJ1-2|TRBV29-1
TGCAGCGTTGAATATGTGTCGGTTAACTATGGCTACACCTTC
CSVEYVSVNYGYTF
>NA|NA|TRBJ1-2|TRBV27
TGTGCCAGCCGAGGCGGGGGGGAGGATGGCTACACCTTC
CASRGGGEDGYTF
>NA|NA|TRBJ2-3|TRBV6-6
TGTGCCAGCAGTTATGAGGGGGTGCCCACAGATACGCAGTATTTT
CASSYEGVPTDTQYF
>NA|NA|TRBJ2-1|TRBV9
TGTGCCAGCAGCTCGAGCAGTTCTAAGCGCGATGAGCAGTTCTTC
CASSSSSSKRDEQFF
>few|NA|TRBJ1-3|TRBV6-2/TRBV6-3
TGTGCCAGCAGTTACGCCCAGACGGGCTCTGGAAACACCATATATTTT
CASSYAQTGSGNTIYF
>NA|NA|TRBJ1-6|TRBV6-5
TGTGCCAGCAGTTACCCCCCCAAGGGAGGTAATTCACCCCTCCACTTT
CASSYPPKGGNSPLHF
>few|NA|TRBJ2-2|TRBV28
TGTGCCAGCAGGACCAGCGGGGAGCTGTTTTTT
CASRTSGELFF
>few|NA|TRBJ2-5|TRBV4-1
TGCGCCAGCAGCGGACCGGGAACTCAAGAGACCCAGTACTTC
CASSGPGTQETQYF
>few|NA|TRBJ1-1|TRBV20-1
TGCAGTGCTTGGGGCCTGGGGAGGGTTGGGGTTAACACTGAAGCTTTCTTT
CSAWGLGRVGVNTEAFF
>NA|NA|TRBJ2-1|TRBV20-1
TGCAGTGCTAGCAGGGGCGACCATGAGCAGTTCTTC
CSASRGDHEQFF
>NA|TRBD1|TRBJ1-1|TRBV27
TGTGCCAGCAGCGAACTCCGACCGGGACAGGGGGGTATGAACACTGAAGCTTTCTTT
CASSELRPGQGGMNTEAFF
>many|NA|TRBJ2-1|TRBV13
TGTGCCAGCAGCCCCAGGGATGAGCAGTTCTTC
CASSPRDEQFF
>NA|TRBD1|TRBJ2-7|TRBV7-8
TGTGCCAGCAGCTTAGTATCAGGGGGCTACGAGCAGTACTTC
CASSLVSGGYEQYF
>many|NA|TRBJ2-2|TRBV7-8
TGTGCCAGCAGCTTAAGGGGCCGGGACACCGGGGAGCTGTTTTTT
CASSLRGRDTGELFF
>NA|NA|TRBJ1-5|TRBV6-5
TGTGCCAGCAGTTACGAGCCTAATCAGCCCCAGCATTTT
CASSYEPNQPQHF
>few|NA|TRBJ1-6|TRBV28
TGTGCCAGCAGTTTCCCTGACTCCTATAATTCACCCCTCCACTTT
CASSFPDSYNSPLHF
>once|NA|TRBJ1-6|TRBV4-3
TGCGCCAGCAGCCGCCAGGGAAGTAATTCACCCCTCCACTTT
CASSRQGSNSPLHF
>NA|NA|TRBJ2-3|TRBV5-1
TGCGCCAGCAGCTTGGGACTAGAAGATACGCAGTATTTT
CASSLGLEDTQYF
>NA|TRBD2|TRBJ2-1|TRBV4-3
TGCGCCAGCAGCCTTCATTCCGGGGGGGAACAACACAATGAGCAGTTCTTC
CASSLHSGGEQHNEQFF
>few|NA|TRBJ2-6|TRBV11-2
TGTGCCAGCAGCACCCTAGGTCCGGGTGGGGCCAACGTCCTGACTTTC
CASSTLGPGGANVLTF
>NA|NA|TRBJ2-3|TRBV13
TGTGCCAGCGCGGCTGAGGAAACAGATACGCAGTATTTT
CASAAEETDTQYF
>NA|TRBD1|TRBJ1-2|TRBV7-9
TGTGCCAGCAGCGAAGGGACAGGAACCAGGGATGGCTACACCTTC
CASSEGTGTRDGYTF
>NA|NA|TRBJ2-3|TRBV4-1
TGCGCCAGCAGCCAAAGTGGGACCGGGGAGACAGATACGCAGTATTTT
CASSQSGTGETDTQYF
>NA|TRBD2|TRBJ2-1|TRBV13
TGTGCCAGCAGCGCAAGCGGGGGGGCCAGTGAGCAGTTCTTC
CASSASGGASEQFF
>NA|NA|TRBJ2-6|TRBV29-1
TGCAGCGTTGAAGATCCCGGGGCTGGGGCCAACGTCCTGACTTTC
CSVEDPGAGANVLTF
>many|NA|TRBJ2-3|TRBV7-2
TGTGCCAGCAGCTTTTTTCGGTGGCGTACTAGCACAGATACGCAGTATTTT
CASSFFRWRTSTDTQYF
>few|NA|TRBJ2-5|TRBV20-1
TGCAGTGCTAGTCCGGGGGCCCCGGGAGAGACCCAGTACTTC
CSASPGAPGETQYF
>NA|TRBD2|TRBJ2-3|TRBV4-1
TGCGCCAGCAGCCAAGTTCAACTAGCGGGTCAGGATACGCAGTATTTT
CASSQVQLAGQDTQYF
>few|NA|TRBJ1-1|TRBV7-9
TGTGCCAGCAGCCTCTATTGGGTACGAGATATGAACACTGAAGCTTTCTTT
CASSLYWVRDMNTEAFF
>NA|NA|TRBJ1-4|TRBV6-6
TGTGCCAGCAGTTATATTAAAGGGGCGGCTAATGAAAAACTGTTTTTT
CASSYIKGAANEKLFF